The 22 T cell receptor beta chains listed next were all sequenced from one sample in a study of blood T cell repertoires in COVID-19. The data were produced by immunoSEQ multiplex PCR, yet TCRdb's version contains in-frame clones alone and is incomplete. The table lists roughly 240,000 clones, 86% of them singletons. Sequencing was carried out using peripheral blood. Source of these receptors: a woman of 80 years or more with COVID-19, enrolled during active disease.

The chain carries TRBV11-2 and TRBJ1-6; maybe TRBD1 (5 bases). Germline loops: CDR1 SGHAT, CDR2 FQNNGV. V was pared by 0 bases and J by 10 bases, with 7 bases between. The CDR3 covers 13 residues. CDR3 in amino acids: CASSLERGSPLHF. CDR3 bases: TGTGCCAGCAGCTTAGAAAGGGGCTCACCCCTCCACTTT.

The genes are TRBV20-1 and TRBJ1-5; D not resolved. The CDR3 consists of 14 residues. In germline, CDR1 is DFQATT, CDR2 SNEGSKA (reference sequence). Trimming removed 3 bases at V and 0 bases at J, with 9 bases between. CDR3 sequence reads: CSASVAYSNQPQHF. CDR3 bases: TGCAGTGCTAGTGTGGCTTATAGCAATCAGCCCCAGCATTTT.

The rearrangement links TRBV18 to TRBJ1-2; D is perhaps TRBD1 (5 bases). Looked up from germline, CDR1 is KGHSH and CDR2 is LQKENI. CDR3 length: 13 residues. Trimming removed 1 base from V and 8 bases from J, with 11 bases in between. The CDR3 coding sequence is TGTGCCAGCTCACCACTGCAGACAGAAGGCTACACCTTC. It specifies CASSPLQTEGYTF.

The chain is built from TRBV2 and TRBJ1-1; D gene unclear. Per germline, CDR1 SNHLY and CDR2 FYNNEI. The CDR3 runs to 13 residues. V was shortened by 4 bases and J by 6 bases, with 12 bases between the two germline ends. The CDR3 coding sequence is TGTGCCAGCAGTGTGAGTGGCGCGGCTGAAGCTTTCTTT. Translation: CASSVSGAAEAFF.

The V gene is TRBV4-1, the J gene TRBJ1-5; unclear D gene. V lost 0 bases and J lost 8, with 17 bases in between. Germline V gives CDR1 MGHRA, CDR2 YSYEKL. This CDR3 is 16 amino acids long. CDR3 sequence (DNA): TGCGCCAGCAGCCAAGATTTGTCGACGCCAGGCAAGCCCCAGCATTTT. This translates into CASSQDLSTPGKPQHF.

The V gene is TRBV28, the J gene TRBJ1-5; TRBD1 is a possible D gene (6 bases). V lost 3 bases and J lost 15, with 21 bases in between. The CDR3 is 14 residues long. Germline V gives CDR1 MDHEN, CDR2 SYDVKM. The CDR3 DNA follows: TGTGCCAGCAGTTTGCGTCCCGGGACAAAACAAATGCATTTT. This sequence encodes CASSLRPGTKQMHF.

The CDR3 protein is CASGGQALNTEAFF. CDR3 in DNA: TGCGCCAGCGGGGGACAGGCGTTAAACACTGAAGCTTTCTTT. This chain links TRBV5-1 with TRBJ1-1; 8 bases fit TRBD1. Losses at the gene ends were 7 bases for V and 2 bases for J; bases not matched to a gene: 7. Germline CDR1 is SGHRS and CDR2 is YFSETQ. The CDR3 contains 14 residues.

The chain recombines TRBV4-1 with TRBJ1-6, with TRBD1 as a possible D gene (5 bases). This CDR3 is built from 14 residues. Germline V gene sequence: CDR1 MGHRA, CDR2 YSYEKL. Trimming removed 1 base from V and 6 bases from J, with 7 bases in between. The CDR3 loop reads CASSQAGGNSPLHF. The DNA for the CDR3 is TGCGCCAGCAGCCAAGCGGGGGGTAATTCACCCCTCCACTTT.

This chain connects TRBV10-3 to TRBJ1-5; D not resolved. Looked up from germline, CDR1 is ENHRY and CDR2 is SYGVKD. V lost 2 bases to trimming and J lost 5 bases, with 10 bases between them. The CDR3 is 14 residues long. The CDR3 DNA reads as TGTGCCATCAGTGAGGACGGGGATTATCAGCCCCAGCATTTT. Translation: CAISEDGDYQPQHF.

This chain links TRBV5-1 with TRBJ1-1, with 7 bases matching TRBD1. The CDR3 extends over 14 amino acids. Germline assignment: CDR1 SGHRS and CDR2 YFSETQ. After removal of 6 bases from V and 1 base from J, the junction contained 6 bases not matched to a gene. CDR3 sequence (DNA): TGCGCCAGCACCGCCGGGACAGCGAACACTGAAGCTTTCTTT. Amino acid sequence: CASTAGTANTEAFF.

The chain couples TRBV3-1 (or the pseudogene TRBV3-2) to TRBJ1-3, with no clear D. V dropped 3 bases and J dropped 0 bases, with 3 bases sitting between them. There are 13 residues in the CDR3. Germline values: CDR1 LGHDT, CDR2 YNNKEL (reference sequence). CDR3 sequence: CASSHGSGNTIYF. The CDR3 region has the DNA TGTGCCAGCAGCCACGGCTCTGGAAACACCATATATTTT.

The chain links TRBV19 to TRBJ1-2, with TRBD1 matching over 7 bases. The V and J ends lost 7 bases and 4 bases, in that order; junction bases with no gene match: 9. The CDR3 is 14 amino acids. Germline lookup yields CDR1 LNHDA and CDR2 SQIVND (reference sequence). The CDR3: CASTLRGTVYGYTF. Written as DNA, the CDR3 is TGTGCCAGTACCCTACGGGGGACAGTCTATGGCTACACCTTC.

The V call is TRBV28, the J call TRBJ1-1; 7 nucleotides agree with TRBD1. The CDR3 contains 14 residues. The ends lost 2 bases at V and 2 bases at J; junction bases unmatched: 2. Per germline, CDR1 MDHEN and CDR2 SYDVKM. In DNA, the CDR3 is TGTGCCAGCAGTTTACAGGGGGTAAACACTGAAGCTTTCTTT. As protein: CASSLQGVNTEAFF.

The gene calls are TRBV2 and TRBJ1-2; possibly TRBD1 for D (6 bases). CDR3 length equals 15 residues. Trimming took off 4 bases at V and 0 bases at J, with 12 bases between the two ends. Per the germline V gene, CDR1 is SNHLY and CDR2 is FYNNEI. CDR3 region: CASSVNDRTNYGYTF. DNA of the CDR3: TGTGCCAGCAGTGTCAACGACAGGACTAACTATGGCTACACCTTC.

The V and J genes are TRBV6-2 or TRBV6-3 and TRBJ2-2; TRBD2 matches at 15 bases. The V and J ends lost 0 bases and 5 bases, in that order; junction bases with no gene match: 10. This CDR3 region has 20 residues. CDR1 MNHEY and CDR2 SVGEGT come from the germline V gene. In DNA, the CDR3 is TGTGCCAGCAGTTACTCCCCCGGACTAGCGGGGGGGTCCCGGACCGGGGAGCTGTTTTTT. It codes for CASSYSPGLAGGSRTGELFF.

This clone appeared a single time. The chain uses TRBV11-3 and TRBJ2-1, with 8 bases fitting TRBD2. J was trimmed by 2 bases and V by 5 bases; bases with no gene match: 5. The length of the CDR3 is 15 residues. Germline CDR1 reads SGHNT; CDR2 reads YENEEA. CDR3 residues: CASSRGGPAYNEQFF. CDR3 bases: TGTGCCAGCAGCCGCGGGGGGCCAGCCTACAATGAGCAGTTCTTC. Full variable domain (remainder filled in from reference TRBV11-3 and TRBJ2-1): EAGVVQSPRYKIIEKKQPVAFWCNPISGHNTLYWYLQNLGQGPELLIRYENEEAVDDSQLPKDRFSAERLKGVDSTLKIQPAELGDSAVYLCASSRGGPAYNEQFFGPGTRLTVL.

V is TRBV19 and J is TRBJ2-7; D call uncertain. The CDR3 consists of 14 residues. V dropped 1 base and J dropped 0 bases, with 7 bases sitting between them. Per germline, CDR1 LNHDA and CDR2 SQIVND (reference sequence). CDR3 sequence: CASSIGGSSYEQYF. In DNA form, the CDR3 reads TGTGCCAGTAGTATAGGCGGTAGCTCCTACGAGCAGTACTTC.

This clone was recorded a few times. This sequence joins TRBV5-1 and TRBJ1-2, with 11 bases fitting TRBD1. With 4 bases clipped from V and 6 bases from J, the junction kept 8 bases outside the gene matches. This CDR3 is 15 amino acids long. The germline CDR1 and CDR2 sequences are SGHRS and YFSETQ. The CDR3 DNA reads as TGCGCCAGCAGCGTAAGGACAGGGGGCAGTGATGGCTACACCTTC. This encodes CASSVRTGGSDGYTF.

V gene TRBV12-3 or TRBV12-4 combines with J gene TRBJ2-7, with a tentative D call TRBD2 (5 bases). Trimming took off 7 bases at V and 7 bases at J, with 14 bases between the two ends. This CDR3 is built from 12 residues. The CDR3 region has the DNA TGTGCCAGCACCGGCGGGTTATGGGAGCAGTACTTC. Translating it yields CASTGGLWEQYF.

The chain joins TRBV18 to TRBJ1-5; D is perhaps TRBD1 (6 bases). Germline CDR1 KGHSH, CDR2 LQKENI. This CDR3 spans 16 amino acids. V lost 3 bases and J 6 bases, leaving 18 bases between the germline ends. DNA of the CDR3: TGTGCCAGCTCACCGAATGGGGACACCCACCCTCAGCCCCAGCATTTT. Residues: CASSPNGDTHPQPQHF.

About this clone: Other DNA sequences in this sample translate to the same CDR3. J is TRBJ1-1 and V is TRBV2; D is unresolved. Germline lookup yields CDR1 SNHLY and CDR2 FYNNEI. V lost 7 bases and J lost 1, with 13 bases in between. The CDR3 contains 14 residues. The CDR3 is CASTLNSPNTEAFF. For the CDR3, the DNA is TGTGCCAGCACTCTAAACAGCCCGAACACTGAAGCTTTCTTT.

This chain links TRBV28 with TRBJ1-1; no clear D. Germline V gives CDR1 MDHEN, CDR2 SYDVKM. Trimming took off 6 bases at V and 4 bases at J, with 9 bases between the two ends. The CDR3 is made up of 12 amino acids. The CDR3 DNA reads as TGTGCCAGCAGCTGGAGAAGCACTGAAGCTTTCTTT. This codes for CASSWRSTEAFF.